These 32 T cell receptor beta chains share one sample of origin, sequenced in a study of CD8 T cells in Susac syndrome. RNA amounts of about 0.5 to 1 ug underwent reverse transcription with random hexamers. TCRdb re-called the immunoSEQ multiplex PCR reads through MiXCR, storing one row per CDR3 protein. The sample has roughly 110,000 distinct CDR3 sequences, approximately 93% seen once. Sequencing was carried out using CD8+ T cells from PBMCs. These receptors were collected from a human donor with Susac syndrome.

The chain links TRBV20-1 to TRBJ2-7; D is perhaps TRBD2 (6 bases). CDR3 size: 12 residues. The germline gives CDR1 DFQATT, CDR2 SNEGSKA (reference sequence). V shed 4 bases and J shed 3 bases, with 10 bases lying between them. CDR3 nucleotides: TGCAGTGCTACCGGGGACTTCTACGAGCAGTACTTC. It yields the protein CSATGDFYEQYF.

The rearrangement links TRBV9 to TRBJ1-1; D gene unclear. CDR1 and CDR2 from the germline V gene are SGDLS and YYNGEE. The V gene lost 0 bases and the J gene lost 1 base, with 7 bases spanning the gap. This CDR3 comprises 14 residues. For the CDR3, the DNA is TGTGCCAGCAGCGTAGTTCTCGGGAACACTGAAGCTTTCTTT. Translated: CASSVVLGNTEAFF.

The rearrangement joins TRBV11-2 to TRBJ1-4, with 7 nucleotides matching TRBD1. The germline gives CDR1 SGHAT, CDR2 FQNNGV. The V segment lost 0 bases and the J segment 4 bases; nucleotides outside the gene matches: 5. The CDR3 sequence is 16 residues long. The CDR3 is CASSLEGTVFNEKLFF. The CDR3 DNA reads TGTGCCAGCAGCTTAGAAGGGACAGTGTTTAATGAAAAACTGTTTTTT.

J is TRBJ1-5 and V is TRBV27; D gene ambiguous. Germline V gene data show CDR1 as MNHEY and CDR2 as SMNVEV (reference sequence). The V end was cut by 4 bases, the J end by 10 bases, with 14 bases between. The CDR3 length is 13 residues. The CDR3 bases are TGTGCCAGCAGTTCGAACGGCGGGGAACCCCAGCATTTT. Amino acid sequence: CASSSNGGEPQHF.

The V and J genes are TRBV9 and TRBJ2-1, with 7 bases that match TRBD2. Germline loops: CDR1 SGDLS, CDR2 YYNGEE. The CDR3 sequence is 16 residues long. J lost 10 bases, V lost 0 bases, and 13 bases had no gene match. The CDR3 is CASSVAWVTSTFEQFF. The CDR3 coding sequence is TGTGCCAGCAGCGTAGCGTGGGTGACTAGCACCTTCGAGCAGTTCTTC.

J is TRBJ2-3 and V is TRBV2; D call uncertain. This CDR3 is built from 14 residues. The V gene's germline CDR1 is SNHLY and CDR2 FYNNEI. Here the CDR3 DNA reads TGTGCAACCAGCGAGCCCCTTCCCCCAGATACGCAGTATTTT. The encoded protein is CATSEPLPPDTQYF.

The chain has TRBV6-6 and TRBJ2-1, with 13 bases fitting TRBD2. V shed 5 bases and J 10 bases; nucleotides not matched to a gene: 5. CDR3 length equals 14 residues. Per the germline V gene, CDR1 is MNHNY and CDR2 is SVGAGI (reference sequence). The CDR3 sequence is CASSQPGLAGEQFF. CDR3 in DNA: TGTGCCAGCAGTCAGCCGGGACTAGCGGGGGAGCAGTTCTTC.

DNA of the CDR3: TGTGCCAGCGGGGGACAGGAGAGCTACGAGCAGTACTTC. Amino acid sequence: CASGGQESYEQYF. V usage is TRBV2 and J usage is TRBJ2-7; 8 bases fit TRBD1. With 8 bases clipped from V and 3 bases from J, the junction kept 6 bases outside the gene matches. This CDR3 has 13 residues. Germline CDR1 is SNHLY and CDR2 is FYNNEI.

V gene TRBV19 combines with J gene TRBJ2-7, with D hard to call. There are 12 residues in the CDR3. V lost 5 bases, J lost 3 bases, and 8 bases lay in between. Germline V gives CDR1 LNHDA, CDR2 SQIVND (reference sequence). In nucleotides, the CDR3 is TGTGCCAGTAGTGACATTGACTACGAGCAGTACTTC. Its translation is CASSDIDYEQYF.

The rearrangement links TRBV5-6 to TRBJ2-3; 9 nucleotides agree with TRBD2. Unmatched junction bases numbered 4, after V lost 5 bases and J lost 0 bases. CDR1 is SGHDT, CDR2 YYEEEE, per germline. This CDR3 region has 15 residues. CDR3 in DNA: TGTGCCAGCAGATCCCTAGCGGGGAGCACAGATACGCAGTATTTT. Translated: CASRSLAGSTDTQYF.

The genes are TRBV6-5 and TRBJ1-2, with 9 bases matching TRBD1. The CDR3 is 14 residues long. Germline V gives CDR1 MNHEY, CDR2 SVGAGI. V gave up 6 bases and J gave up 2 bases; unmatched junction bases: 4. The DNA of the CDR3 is TGTGCCAGCAGATTCGGACAGGGGAACTATGGCTACACCTTC. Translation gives CASRFGQGNYGYTF.

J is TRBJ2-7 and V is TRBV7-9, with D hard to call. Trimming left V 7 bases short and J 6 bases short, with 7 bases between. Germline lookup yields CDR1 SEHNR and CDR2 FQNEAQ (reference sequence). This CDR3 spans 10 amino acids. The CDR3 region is CASNPREQYF. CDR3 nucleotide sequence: TGTGCCAGCAACCCCCGCGAGCAGTACTTC.

CDR3 in amino acids: CSARVRDTSNYGYTF. The DNA for the CDR3 is TGCAGTGCTAGAGTTCGAGACACGAGTAACTATGGCTACACCTTC. The chain links TRBV20-1 to TRBJ1-2; D is undetermined. The CDR3 runs 15 residues. Per the germline V gene, CDR1 is DFQATT and CDR2 is SNEGSKA (reference sequence). V was clipped by 1 base and J by 1 base, with 13 bases between them.

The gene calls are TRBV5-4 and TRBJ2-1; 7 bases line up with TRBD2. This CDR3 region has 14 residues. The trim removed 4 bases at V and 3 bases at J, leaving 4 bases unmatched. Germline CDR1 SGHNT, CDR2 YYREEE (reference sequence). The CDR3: CASSLRGGYNEQFF. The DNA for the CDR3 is TGTGCCAGCAGCCTTCGCGGGGGCTACAATGAGCAGTTCTTC.

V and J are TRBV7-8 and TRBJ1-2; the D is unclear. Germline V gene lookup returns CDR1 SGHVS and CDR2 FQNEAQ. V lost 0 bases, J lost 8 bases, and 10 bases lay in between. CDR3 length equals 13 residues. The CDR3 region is CASSLAGRRGYTF. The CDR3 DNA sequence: TGTGCCAGCAGCTTAGCAGGCCGTCGGGGCTACACCTTC.

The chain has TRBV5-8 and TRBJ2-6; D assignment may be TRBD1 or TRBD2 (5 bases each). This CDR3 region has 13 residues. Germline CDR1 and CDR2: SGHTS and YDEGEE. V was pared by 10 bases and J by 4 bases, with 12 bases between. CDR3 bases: TGTGCCCCCCAGGGAGCCGGGGCCAACGTCCTGACTTTC. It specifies CAPQGAGANVLTF.

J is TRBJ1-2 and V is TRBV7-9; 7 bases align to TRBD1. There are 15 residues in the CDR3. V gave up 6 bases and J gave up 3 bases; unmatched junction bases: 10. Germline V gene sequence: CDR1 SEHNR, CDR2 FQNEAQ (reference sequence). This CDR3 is CASSHAGQRYYGYTF. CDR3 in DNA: TGTGCCAGCAGTCACGCGGGACAGAGGTACTATGGCTACACCTTC.

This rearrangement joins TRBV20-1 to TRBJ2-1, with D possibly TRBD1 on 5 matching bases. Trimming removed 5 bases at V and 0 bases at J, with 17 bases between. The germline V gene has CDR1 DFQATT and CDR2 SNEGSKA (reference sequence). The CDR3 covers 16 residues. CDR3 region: CSADDSSSSSYNEQFF. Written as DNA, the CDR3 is TGCAGTGCTGACGACAGTTCGTCGAGCTCCTACAATGAGCAGTTCTTC.

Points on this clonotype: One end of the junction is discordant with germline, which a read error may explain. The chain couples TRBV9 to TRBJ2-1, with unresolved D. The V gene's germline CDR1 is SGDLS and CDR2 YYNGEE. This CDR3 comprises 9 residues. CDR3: CASSLPPIF. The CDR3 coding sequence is TGTGCCAGCAGCCTACCACCGATCTTC.

The CDR3, as DNA: TGTGCCAGCCCCCGTACTAGCGGGGACCCAGATACGCAGTATTTT. It codes for CASPRTSGDPDTQYF. The chain uses TRBV7-2 and TRBJ2-3, with 10 nucleotides matching TRBD2. Trimming removed 8 bases from V and 4 bases from J; junction bases left unmatched: 9. The length of the CDR3 is 15 residues. Germline CDR1 and CDR2: SGHTA and FQGNSA.

CDR3 protein: CASSQGQDATEAFF. DNA of the CDR3: TGCGCCAGCAGCCAAGGACAGGACGCCACTGAAGCTTTCTTT. This chain links TRBV4-3 with TRBJ1-1, with a tentative D call TRBD1 (6 bases). Germline V gene lookup returns CDR1 LGHNA and CDR2 YSLEER. This CDR3 is built from 14 residues. The V end was cut by 1 base, the J end by 4 bases, with 10 bases between.

The CDR3 reads CASSERQPQHF. Written as DNA, the CDR3 is TGCGCCAGCAGTGAGAGGCAGCCCCAGCATTTT. The chain has TRBV10-1 and TRBJ1-5; no clear D. CDR1 and CDR2 (germline): WNHNN, SYGVQD (reference sequence). CDR3 length: 11 residues. Trimming took 2 bases from V and 7 from J, leaving 3 bases between them.

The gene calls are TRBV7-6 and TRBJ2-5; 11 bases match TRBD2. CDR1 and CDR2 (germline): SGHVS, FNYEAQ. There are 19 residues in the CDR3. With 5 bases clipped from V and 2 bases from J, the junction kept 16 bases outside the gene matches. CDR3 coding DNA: TGTGCCAGCAGCACCTACCCTAGCGGGGGGTTCGACACACAAGAGACCCAGTACTTC. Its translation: CASSTYPSGGFDTQETQYF.

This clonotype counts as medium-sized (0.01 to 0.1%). In nucleotides, the CDR3 is TGTGCCAGCAGCCAGAAGGGGGCTGGCAATCAGCCCCAGCATTTT. Translation gives CASSQKGAGNQPQHF. The V and J genes are TRBV7-9 and TRBJ1-5, with TRBD1 matching 7 bases. This CDR3 is 15 amino acids long. Trimming took 5 bases from V and 2 from J; bases not matched to a gene: 6. In germline, CDR1 is SEHNR, CDR2 FQNEAQ (reference sequence). Looking up the rest from reference TRBV7-9 and TRBJ1-5 gives the full variable domain: DTGVSQNPRHKITKRGQNVTFRCDPISEHNRLYWYRQTLGQGPEFLTYFQNEAQLEKSRLLSDRFSAERPKGSFSTLEIQRTEQGDSAMYLCASSQKGAGNQPQHFGDGTRLSIL.

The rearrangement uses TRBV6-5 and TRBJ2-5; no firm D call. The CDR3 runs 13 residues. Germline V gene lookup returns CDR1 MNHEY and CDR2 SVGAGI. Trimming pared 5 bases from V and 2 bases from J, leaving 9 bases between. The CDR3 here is CASSTGLQETQYF. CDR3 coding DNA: TGTGCCAGCAGTACCGGCCTACAAGAGACCCAGTACTTC.

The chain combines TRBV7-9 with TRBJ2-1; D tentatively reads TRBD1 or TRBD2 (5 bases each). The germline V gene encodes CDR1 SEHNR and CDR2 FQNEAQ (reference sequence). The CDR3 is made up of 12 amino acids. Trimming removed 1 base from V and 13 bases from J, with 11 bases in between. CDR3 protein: CASSLDRDPQFF. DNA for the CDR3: TGTGCCAGCAGCTTAGACCGGGACCCCCAGTTCTTC.

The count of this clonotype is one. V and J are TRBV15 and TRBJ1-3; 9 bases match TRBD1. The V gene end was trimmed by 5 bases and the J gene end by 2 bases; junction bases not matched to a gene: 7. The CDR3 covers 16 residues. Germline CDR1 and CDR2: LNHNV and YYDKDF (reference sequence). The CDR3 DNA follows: TGTGCCACCAGCTCAGGGGGACAGGGTGCTGGAAACACCATATATTTT. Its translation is CATSSGGQGAGNTIYF.

The CDR3 DNA reads as TGTGCCAGCAGTTACCGGACAGGGGGCACTGAAGCTTTCTTT. As protein: CASSYRTGGTEAFF. The rearrangement joins TRBV6-5 to TRBJ1-1; 10 positions match TRBD1. After removal of 2 bases from V and 4 bases from J, the junction contained 1 base not matched to a gene. The CDR3 length is 14 residues. Germline CDR1 MNHEY, CDR2 SVGAGI.

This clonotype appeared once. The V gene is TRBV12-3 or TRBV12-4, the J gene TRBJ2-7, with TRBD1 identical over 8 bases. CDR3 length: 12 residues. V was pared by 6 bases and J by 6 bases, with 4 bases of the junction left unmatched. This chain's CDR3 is CASSPQGAEQYF. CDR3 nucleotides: TGTGCCAGCAGCCCCCAGGGGGCCGAGCAGTACTTC.

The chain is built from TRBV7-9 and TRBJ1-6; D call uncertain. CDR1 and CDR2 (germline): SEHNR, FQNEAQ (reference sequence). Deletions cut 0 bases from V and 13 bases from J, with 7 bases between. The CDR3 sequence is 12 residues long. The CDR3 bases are TGTGCCAGCAGCTTAGCCCTTTCTCCCCTCCACTTT. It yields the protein CASSLALSPLHF.

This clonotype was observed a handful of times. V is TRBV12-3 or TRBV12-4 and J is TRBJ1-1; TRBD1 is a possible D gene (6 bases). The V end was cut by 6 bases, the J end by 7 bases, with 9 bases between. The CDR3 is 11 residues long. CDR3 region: CASRTGLEAFF. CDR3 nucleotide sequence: TGTGCCAGCAGGACAGGCCTTGAAGCTTTCTTT.

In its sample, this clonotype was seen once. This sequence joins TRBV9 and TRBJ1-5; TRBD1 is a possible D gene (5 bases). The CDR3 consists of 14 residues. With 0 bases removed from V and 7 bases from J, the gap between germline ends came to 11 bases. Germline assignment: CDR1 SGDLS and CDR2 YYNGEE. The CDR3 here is CASSVDGGGQPQHF. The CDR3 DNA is TGTGCCAGCAGCGTAGATGGGGGGGGGCAGCCCCAGCATTTT.